This T cell receptor (beta chain) was recovered during a study of lymphopenia after photon versus proton radiotherapy (dated by TCRdb to about 2019). Study-wide context: Photon and proton radiation therapy were compared by the study for their immunological effects in patients with gastrointestinal tumors who developed high-grade lymphopenia. The cohort included approximately 22 patients with gastrointestinal tumors who developed lymphopenia after receiving either photon or proton therapy. The goal of the study was to characterize the differences between the two radiation modalities in how they affect the immune system.

As for this clone: Its antigen specificity is not known. Base qualities are not at hand, and no much larger clone is one base apart.

Paper-wide results and their limitations: Proton-treated patients stayed relatively stable during treatment, while photon-treated patients lost naive T cells and TCR diversity and gained effector/memory populations. After the lymphocyte count nadir, oligoclonal expansion, especially of CD8+ Temra cells, was observed in photon-treated repertoires, and the drop in diversity was driven by this expansion. Across the cohort, an inverse correlation was found between a larger post-nadir drop in TCR diversity and overall survival time among patients who died. The authors looked at the survival association only in patients who died, and they framed better survival with proton therapy as a possibility rather than a demonstrated result.

The receptor library was made with the immunoSEQ multiplex PCR assay. T cell repertoires were profiled with deep sequencing of rearranged TCR beta loci together with multiparametric flow cytometry. Not all clones reach the TCRdb copy of this immuneACCESS table, which keeps in-frame sequences only. Checked studies attribute under half of the gap to unresolved V genes and leave the rest unexplained. The sample includes about 37,000 clones, with over 65% observed a single time. Together, the top ten hold around 2.7% of the sample. The sample in question was peripheral blood, obtained from a patient treated with photon-based radiotherapy. The TCR originated in a man in his forties or fifties with gastric cancer.

The CDR3 reads as follows: CASSIGLAGEQFF. The nucleotide sequence is given as TGTGCCAGTAGTATAGGACTAGCTGGCGAGCAGTTCTTC. Here the chain combines TRBV19 and TRBJ2-1; 7 of the junction bases match TRBD2. V is cut back by 1 base and J by 10 bases, with 4 bases in the junction unmatched. Its CDR3 holds 13 amino acids, cysteine through phenylalanine. Only the CDR3 DNA is retained, 39 bases long and in frame from the first base. The germline V gene encodes CDR1 LNHDA and CDR2 SQIVND (reference sequence).